Listed here are 22 T cell receptor beta chains from one sample, sequenced in a study of graft-versus-host responses after intestinal transplantation. These receptors are not linked to any known antigen. Some clones are missing from TCRdb's copy, which holds only in-frame ones; the method was immunoSEQ multiplex PCR. This table holds around 64,000 clones, 90% to 95% found once. Material: unstimulated CD4+ T cells sorted from spleen or lymph node cells, obtained before transplant. All receptors come from a human donor who was the organ donor for an intestinal transplant.

The V and J genes are TRBV6-6 and TRBJ1-5, with 11 bases identical to TRBD1. Germline V gene lookup returns CDR1 MNHNY and CDR2 SVGAGI (reference sequence). CDR3 length: 15 amino acids. V was clipped by 7 bases and J by 8 bases; unmatched bases: 10. In DNA form, the CDR3 reads TGTGCCAGCAAGAGGACAGGGGGCAGATTTGAGCCCCAGCATTTT. As protein: CASKRTGGRFEPQHF.

In its sample, this clone was seen once. J is TRBJ2-5 and V is TRBV18, with TRBD2 identical over 11 bases. The J call may be incorrect, as the DNA end agrees better with TRBJ2-7. This CDR3 contains 15 residues. Per germline, CDR1 KGHSH and CDR2 LQKENI. CDR3 nucleotide sequence: TGTGCCAGCTCACCCGGACTAGCGGGCTCCTACGAGCAGTACTTC. This translates into CASSPGLAGSYEQYF.

V and J are TRBV11-3 and TRBJ1-1; D gene unclear. The ends were cut back, 0 bases at V and 3 bases at J, with 5 bases in the middle. The CDR3 has 13 amino acids. Germline V gene lookup returns CDR1 SGHNT and CDR2 YENEEA. This CDR3 is CASSLDGDTEAFF. The CDR3 DNA follows: TGTGCCAGCAGCTTAGATGGGGACACTGAAGCTTTCTTT.

The rearrangement uses TRBV9 and TRBJ2-6, with unresolved D. The CDR3 has 15 residues. Germline CDR1 reads SGDLS; CDR2 reads YYNGEE. V was trimmed by 1 base and J by 4 bases, leaving 9 bases between them. The CDR3, as DNA: TGTGCCAGCAGCGTACTGGGGTCGGGGGCCAACGTCCTGACTTTC. Protein: CASSVLGSGANVLTF.

The chain has TRBV19 and TRBJ2-1; no definite D call. The germline V gene encodes CDR1 LNHDA and CDR2 SQIVND (reference sequence). The CDR3 has 15 amino acids. The ends were cut back, 4 bases at V and 0 bases at J, with 10 bases in the middle. This chain's CDR3 is CASSKGPSSYNEQFF. The DNA for the CDR3 is TGTGCCAGTAGTAAGGGTCCTAGCTCCTACAATGAGCAGTTCTTC.

This chain links TRBV7-2 with TRBJ2-7; TRBD1 might be the D (6 bases). V shed 4 bases and J shed 1 base, with 14 bases lying between them. The CDR3 sequence is 15 residues long. Per the germline V gene, CDR1 is SGHTA and CDR2 is FQGNSA. The CDR3 nucleotides read TGTGCCAGCAGCTCGGACAGAGCGGCGTCCTACGAGCAGTACTTC. This codes for CASSSDRAASYEQYF. Full variable domain (rest looked up from reference TRBV7-2 and TRBJ2-7): GAGVSQSPSNKVTEKGKDVELRCDPISGHTALYWYRQSLGQGLEFLIYFQGNSAPDKSGLPSDRFSAERTGGSVSTLTIQRTQQEDSAVYLCASSSDRAASYEQYFGPGTRLTVT.

The chain combines TRBV7-2 with TRBJ1-3; D is perhaps TRBD1 (6 bases). The germline V gene encodes CDR1 SGHTA and CDR2 FQGNSA. Trimming took 3 bases from V and 0 from J, leaving 9 bases between them. The length of the CDR3 is 15 residues. Here the CDR3 reads CASSFGTSSGNTIYF. CDR3 DNA: TGTGCCAGCAGCTTCGGGACAAGCTCTGGAAACACCATATATTTT.

This chain links TRBV6-5 with TRBJ1-1, with TRBD1 as a possible D gene (5 bases). V lost 4 bases and J lost 0, with 12 bases in between. Germline CDR1 is MNHEY and CDR2 is SVGAGI. The CDR3 has 15 amino acids. The CDR3 DNA reads as TGTGCCAGCAGTTCCACCGGGGGGATGAACACTGAAGCTTTCTTT. Translated, it gives CASSSTGGMNTEAFF.

This chain connects TRBV4-2 to TRBJ1-2; TRBD1 matches at 7 bases. Germline loops: CDR1 LGHNA, CDR2 YNFKEQ. V gave up 2 bases and J gave up 7 bases; unmatched junction bases: 13. The CDR3 is 16 amino acids. CDR3 protein: CASSQTRQGGFFGYTF. As DNA, the CDR3 is TGTGCCAGCAGCCAAACTAGACAGGGCGGTTTCTTTGGCTACACCTTC.

The chain recombines TRBV6-6 with TRBJ2-1, with 9 bases that match TRBD2. J was trimmed by 7 bases and V by 2 bases; bases with no gene match: 6. The germline V gene encodes CDR1 MNHNY and CDR2 SVGAGI (reference sequence). CDR3 length: 15 residues. The CDR3 coding sequence is TGTGCCAGCAGTTACGGTGCTAGCGGGGTGAATGAGCAGTTCTTC. It translates to CASSYGASGVNEQFF.

The gene calls are TRBV5-1 and TRBJ2-3; D gene unclear. The CDR3 totals 14 residues. Germline-derived CDR1 and CDR2 are SGHRS and YFSETQ. V was pared by 2 bases and J by 1 base, with 8 bases between. As DNA, the CDR3 is TGCGCCAGCAGCTTACAGTTTCGCACAGATACGCAGTATTTT. Its protein product is CASSLQFRTDTQYF.

This rearrangement joins TRBV25-1 to TRBJ2-1; a weak D match, TRBD2 (6 bases). The V gene lost 7 bases and the J gene lost 2 bases, with 12 bases spanning the gap. This CDR3 is 14 amino acids long. Germline V lookup: CDR1 MGHDK, CDR2 SYGVNS. Here the CDR3 reads CASMYGGTYNEQFF. CDR3 bases: TGTGCCAGCATGTATGGCGGGACCTACAATGAGCAGTTCTTC.

This chain connects TRBV7-3 to TRBJ2-7; the D gene is possibly TRBD2 (6 bases). The V end lost 1 base, the J end lost 0 bases, and 10 bases lay between the germline ends. This CDR3 has 15 amino acids. Looked up from germline, CDR1 is SGHTA and CDR2 is FQGTGA. The CDR3 nucleotides are TGTGCCAGCAGCTTAAGTGGCGGGGCCTCCTACGAGCAGTACTTC. It translates to CASSLSGGASYEQYF.

V and J are TRBV9 and TRBJ2-7; the match to TRBD1 covers 10 bases. The J segment lost 7 bases and the V segment lost 0 bases, leaving 1 base of the junction unmatched. Germline CDR1 is SGDLS and CDR2 is YYNGEE. The CDR3 spans 13 residues. The CDR3 nucleotides read TGTGCCAGCAGCGTAGGGACAGGGGGTGAGCAGTACTTC. Translation gives CASSVGTGGEQYF.

V and J are TRBV5-1 and TRBJ2-3; TRBD2 is a possible D gene (6 bases). Germline CDR1 reads SGHRS; CDR2 reads YFSETQ. V shed 3 bases and J shed 2 bases, with 19 bases lying between them. CDR3 size: 17 residues. CDR3 in DNA: TGCGCCAGCAGCTCGGGGCGGGGTTCAGTTGTCACAGATACGCAGTATTTT. It translates to CASSSGRGSVVTDTQYF.

The J gene is TRBJ1-5, the V gene TRBV6-6; D ambiguous. The CDR3 contains 14 residues. Germline V gene sequence: CDR1 MNHNY, CDR2 SVGAGI (reference sequence). V was pared by 4 bases and J by 0 bases, with 7 bases between. This CDR3 reads CASSSYGSNQPQHF. The CDR3 coding sequence is TGTGCCAGCAGTTCCTACGGTAGCAATCAGCCCCAGCATTTT.

The CDR3 sequence is CASSLEGSGTGANVLTF. The DNA of the CDR3 is TGCGCCAGCAGCTTGGAAGGATCGGGGACTGGGGCCAACGTCCTGACTTTC. The rearrangement uses TRBV5-1 and TRBJ2-6, with D possibly matching TRBD2 (5 bases). The V end was cut by 0 bases, the J end by 2 bases, with 12 bases between. CDR1 and CDR2 from the germline V gene are SGHRS and YFSETQ. The CDR3 has 17 amino acids.

CDR3 in DNA: TGTGCCAGCAGCGGCAGCGGGGGAACAGATACGCAGTATTTT. Protein sequence: CASSGSGGTDTQYF. The rearrangement links TRBV6-4 to TRBJ2-3, with 8 positions matching TRBD2. V trimming: 6 bases; J trimming: 3 bases; junction bases outside the gene matches: 5. The CDR3 runs to 14 residues. Germline V gives CDR1 MRHNA, CDR2 SNTAGT.

V and J are TRBV5-8 and TRBJ2-6; D may match TRBD1 or TRBD2 (7 bases each). Germline CDR1 SGHTS, CDR2 YDEGEE. Trimming stripped 9 bases from V and 1 base from J, with 17 bases between. This CDR3 has 16 amino acids. The CDR3 region is CAKSTGRGSGANVLTF. CDR3 bases: TGTGCCAAATCGACAGGGCGGGGGTCTGGGGCCAACGTCCTGACTTTC. The whole variable domain, remainder taken from reference TRBV5-8 and TRBJ2-6, is EAGVTQSPTHLIKTRGQQATLRCSPISGHTSVYWYQQALGLGLQFLLWYDEGEERNRGNFPPRFSGRQFPNYSSELNVNALELEDSALYLCAKSTGRGSGANVLTFGAGSRLTVL.

The chain has TRBV27 and TRBJ2-1; maybe TRBD2 (6 bases). The CDR3 consists of 16 residues. Germline lookup yields CDR1 MNHEY and CDR2 SMNVEV (reference sequence). Trimming stripped 4 bases from V and 4 bases from J, with 17 bases between. This CDR3 is CASSSILGGKYNEQFF. In nucleotides, the CDR3 is TGTGCCAGCAGTTCCATACTGGGGGGAAAATACAATGAGCAGTTCTTC.

The chain links TRBV4-2 to TRBJ2-3; perhaps TRBD2 as D (6 bases). Germline loops: CDR1 LGHNA, CDR2 YNFKEQ. CDR3 length: 16 residues. V lost 0 bases and J 3 bases, leaving 13 bases between the germline ends. The CDR3 nucleotides read TGTGCCAGCAGCCAAGATTGGGCGGGGAGTACAGATACGCAGTATTTT. It encodes CASSQDWAGSTDTQYF.

The chain couples TRBV5-1 to TRBJ1-5; possibly TRBD1 for D (6 bases). The CDR3 spans 15 residues. CDR1 and CDR2 (germline): SGHRS, YFSETQ. The germline V and J ends were trimmed by 0 bases and 1 base, with 8 bases remaining between them. DNA for the CDR3: TGCGCCAGCAGCTTGGAGGGGGGAAGCAATCAGCCCCAGCATTTT. Amino acids: CASSLEGGSNQPQHF.